Listed here are 28 T cell receptor beta chains from one sample, sequenced in a study of blood T cell repertoires in COVID-19. Some clones are missing from TCRdb's copy, which holds only in-frame ones; the method was immunoSEQ multiplex PCR. The profile shows approximately 260,000 clones, about 85% of them singletons. Material for sequencing was peripheral blood. The source of these receptors is a man aged 55-75 years who had recovered from COVID-19.

The CDR3 coding sequence is TGTGCCACCAGCATTGGGAGGCAGGCTAACTATGGCTACACCTTC. This codes for CATSIGRQANYGYTF. This rearrangement joins TRBV15 to TRBJ1-2; D remains unclear. This CDR3 comprises 15 residues. Trimming stripped 4 bases from V and 0 bases from J, with 12 bases between. Germline CDR1 is LNHNV and CDR2 is YYDKDF (reference sequence).

The chain couples TRBV11-2 to TRBJ2-1, with 10 bases aligning to TRBD1. Trimming took 6 bases from V and 6 from J; bases not matched to a gene: 5. Germline CDR1 SGHAT, CDR2 FQNNGV. The CDR3 totals 14 residues. CDR3 residues: CASRSGTGVNEQFF. CDR3 DNA sequence: TGTGCCAGCAGATCCGGGACAGGGGTCAATGAGCAGTTCTTC. Based on the CDR3 plus reference TRBV11-2 and TRBJ2-1, the full variable domain is EAGVAQSPRYKIIEKRQSVAFWCNPISGHATLYWYQQILGQGPKLLIQFQNNGVVDDSQLPKDRFSAERLKGVDSTLKIQPAKLEDSAVYLCASRSGTGVNEQFFGPGTRLTVL.

The V call is TRBV24-1, the J call TRBJ1-1; D call uncertain. V lost 2 bases and J lost 5, with 8 bases in between. The CDR3 loop spans 13 amino acids. CDR1 and CDR2 from the germline V gene are KGHDR and SFDVKD. The CDR3 region has the DNA TGTGCCACCAGTGATTACACGGGGACTGAAGCTTTCTTT. This encodes CATSDYTGTEAFF.

The V and J genes are TRBV19 and TRBJ2-1; 13 nucleotides agree with TRBD2. This CDR3 spans 18 amino acids. The junction had 12 bases not matched to a gene; V was cut back by 6 bases and J by 4 bases. Germline loops: CDR1 LNHDA, CDR2 SQIVND (reference sequence). In nucleotides, the CDR3 is TGTGCCAGTAGAAGACTAGCGGGGGGCCCATCCCAATACAATGAGCAGTTCTTC. It encodes CASRRLAGGPSQYNEQFF.

The V gene is TRBV28, the J gene TRBJ2-1; D gene uncertain. The germline CDR1 and CDR2 sequences are MDHEN and SYDVKM. V lost 4 bases to trimming and J lost 1 base, with 14 bases between them. The CDR3 has 16 amino acids. Written as DNA, the CDR3 is TGTGCCAGCAGTTCCCGTACCCCAGATTCCTACAATGAGCAGTTCTTC. This encodes CASSSRTPDSYNEQFF.

In this sample, this clone turned up once. The CDR3 sequence is CASSAGTGRANVLTF. For the CDR3, the DNA is TGTGCCAGCAGCGCAGGGACAGGGAGGGCCAACGTCCTGACTTTC. The chain couples TRBV5-6 to TRBJ2-6; 9 nucleotides match TRBD1. V dropped 4 bases and J dropped 5; count of bases not matched to a gene: 4. The germline V gene has CDR1 SGHDT and CDR2 YYEEEE. The CDR3 runs to 15 residues. Full variable domain (outside the CDR3, taken from reference TRBV5-6 and TRBJ2-6): DAGVTQSPTHLIKTRGQQVTLRCSPKSGHDTVSWYQQALGQGPQFIFQYYEEEERQRGNFPDRFSGHQFPNYSSELNVNALLLGDSALYLCASSAGTGRANVLTFGAGSRLTVL.

The V and J genes are TRBV2 and TRBJ1-5; 7 bases are a match to TRBD1. The CDR3 is 15 residues long. With V trimmed by 4 bases and J by 6 bases, 9 bases remained unmatched. Germline CDR1 is SNHLY and CDR2 is FYNNEI. The CDR3 here is CASSALTGSSQPQHF. In nucleotides, the CDR3 is TGTGCCAGCAGTGCGCTGACAGGGTCTAGTCAGCCCCAGCATTTT. Full variable domain (missing parts from reference TRBV2 and TRBJ1-5): EPEVTQTPSHQVTQMGQEVILRCVPISNHLYFYWYRQILGQKVEFLVSFYNNEISEKSEIFDDQFSVERPDGSNFTLKIRSTKLEDSAMYFCASSALTGSSQPQHFGDGTRLSIL.

The V gene is TRBV24-1, the J gene TRBJ1-2; TRBD1 matches at 9 bases. J lost 9 bases, V lost 5 bases, and 12 bases had no gene match. The CDR3 has 15 amino acids. Germline V gene sequence: CDR1 KGHDR, CDR2 SFDVKD. CDR3 sequence (DNA): TGTGCCACCAGTGCCCCGACACAGGGGGCAGTCTGCTACACCTTC. As protein: CATSAPTQGAVCYTF.

This clone has only a few counts. The rearrangement uses TRBV18 and TRBJ2-3; D unresolved. The CDR3 contains 14 residues. Germline-derived CDR1 and CDR2 are KGHSH and LQKENI. Deletions cut 3 bases from V and 3 bases from J, with 10 bases between. In DNA form, the CDR3 reads TGTGCCAGCTCACCTAGCTTCCGTACAGATACGCAGTATTTT. It codes for CASSPSFRTDTQYF.

This clone was seen a handful of times. The rearrangement links TRBV19 to TRBJ1-6; no firm D call. Germline V gene sequence: CDR1 LNHDA, CDR2 SQIVND (reference sequence). This CDR3 contains 14 residues. V was shortened by 4 bases and J by 10 bases, with 14 bases between the two germline ends. The CDR3 sequence is CASSKLIRGSPLHF. DNA of the CDR3: TGTGCCAGTAGTAAACTGATACGAGGATCACCCCTCCACTTT.

The chain's CDR3 is CASSLVGGAKFDTQYF. CDR3 DNA: TGCGCCAGCAGCTTGGTTGGGGGCGCAAAATTCGATACGCAGTATTTT. The rearrangement joins TRBV5-1 to TRBJ2-3, with D maybe TRBD1 (6 bases). This CDR3 has 16 amino acids. Germline-derived CDR1 and CDR2 are SGHRS and YFSETQ. V lost 0 bases, J lost 6 bases, and 17 bases lay in between.

V usage is TRBV30 and J usage is TRBJ1-1; no reliable D call. Trimming removed 4 bases at V and 4 bases at J, with 16 bases between. Germline V gene sequence: CDR1 GTSNPN, CDR2 SVGIG (reference sequence). This CDR3 spans 14 amino acids. In DNA form, the CDR3 reads TGTGCCTGGATGGGGAGCACGATGACCACTGAAGCTTTCTTT. This sequence encodes CAWMGSTMTTEAFF.

This clone was observed a single time. The V call is TRBV5-1, the J call TRBJ1-2, with D possibly being TRBD1 (6 bases). The V gene's germline CDR1 is SGHRS and CDR2 YFSETQ. CDR3 length: 15 amino acids. Trimming took off 0 bases at V and 4 bases at J, with 13 bases between the two ends. The CDR3 is CASSLASSGAYGYTF. The CDR3 bases are TGCGCCAGCAGCTTGGCGTCCTCAGGGGCCTATGGCTACACCTTC.

The rearrangement uses TRBV5-6 and TRBJ2-1; 9 bases match TRBD2. The CDR3 length is 17 residues. Germline values: CDR1 SGHDT, CDR2 YYEEEE. With 4 bases clipped from V and 3 bases from J, the junction kept 11 bases outside the gene matches. Here the CDR3 DNA reads TGTGCCAGCAGCCGCCGCGGGGGGGCCGCCCTCTACAATGAGCAGTTCTTC. The encoded protein is CASSRRGGAALYNEQFF.

This rearrangement joins TRBV19 to TRBJ1-3; D ambiguous. The germline gives CDR1 LNHDA, CDR2 SQIVND (reference sequence). The V end lost 5 bases, the J end lost 0 bases, and 11 bases lay between the germline ends. The CDR3 is 15 residues long. For the CDR3, the DNA is TGTGCCAGTAGTTTGATCGGGGTCTCTGGAAACACCATATATTTT. This codes for CASSLIGVSGNTIYF.

The V and J genes are TRBV9 and TRBJ2-3; 10 nucleotides align to TRBD2. Losses at the gene ends were 3 bases for V and 2 bases for J; bases not matched to a gene: 9. The CDR3 is made up of 17 amino acids. CDR1 is SGDLS, CDR2 YYNGEE, per germline. CDR3 in DNA: TGTGCCAGCAGCGAGGGGTTAGCGGGGGGCCTCACAGATACGCAGTATTTT. Translated: CASSEGLAGGLTDTQYF.

The rearrangement links TRBV10-3 to TRBJ2-1, with D possibly matching TRBD2 (5 bases). The CDR3 totals 14 residues. Trimming removed 0 bases from V and 6 bases from J, with 9 bases in between. Germline V gene lookup returns CDR1 ENHRY and CDR2 SYGVKD. This chain's CDR3 is CAISESLAANEQFF. The CDR3 nucleotides read TGTGCCATCAGTGAGTCTCTAGCAGCCAATGAGCAGTTCTTC.

CDR3 nucleotides: TGTGCCAGTAGCCTAGCGGGGGTCCCCCCCGAAGAGACCCAGTACTTC. This sequence encodes CASSLAGVPPEETQYF. The genes are TRBV19 and TRBJ2-5; 10 positions match TRBD2. Germline CDR1 is LNHDA and CDR2 is SQIVND (reference sequence). The V gene end was trimmed by 6 bases and the J gene end by 3 bases; junction bases not matched to a gene: 10. The CDR3 has 16 amino acids.

This clone was seen once. The rearrangement joins TRBV4-2 to TRBJ2-3, with a weak D call TRBD1 (6 bases). The V gene's germline CDR1 is LGHNA and CDR2 YNFKEQ. The V and J ends lost 1 base and 6 bases respectively, with 8 bases between them. The CDR3 contains 13 residues. The CDR3 loop reads CASSQGGPDTQYF. DNA for the CDR3: TGTGCCAGCAGCCAAGGGGGGCCCGATACGCAGTATTTT.

This rearrangement joins TRBV11-3 to TRBJ2-1; TRBD1 might be the D (7 bases). V lost 5 bases and J lost 0, with 14 bases in between. This CDR3 spans 16 amino acids. Germline lookup yields CDR1 SGHNT and CDR2 YENEEA. In DNA form, the CDR3 reads TGTGCCAGCAGCCCCCGACAGGGAGGCTCCTACAATGAGCAGTTCTTC. Translation: CASSPRQGGSYNEQFF.

The chain couples TRBV10-3 to TRBJ2-3; TRBD2 agrees at 11 bases. This CDR3 is built from 13 residues. Per germline, CDR1 ENHRY and CDR2 SYGVKD. With V trimmed by 3 bases and J by 8 bases, 1 base remained unmatched. The CDR3 nucleotides are TGTGCCATCAGTGAAACTAGCGGGGGTACGCAGTATTTT. Its translation: CAISETSGGTQYF.

This chain connects TRBV5-1 to TRBJ2-3, with 7 bases lining up with TRBD2. This CDR3 spans 15 amino acids. Germline V CDR1 and CDR2: SGHRS, YFSETQ. Trimming cost V 2 bases and J 0 bases; bases outside gene matches: 3. The CDR3 nucleotides read TGCGCCAGCAGCTTCCGGGGGGACAGCACAGATACGCAGTATTTT. It codes for CASSFRGDSTDTQYF.

This chain uses TRBV19 with TRBJ2-1, with D possibly TRBD2 on 7 matching bases. V was shortened by 5 bases and J by 7 bases, with 15 bases between the two germline ends. The CDR3 runs 14 residues. Per the germline V gene, CDR1 is LNHDA and CDR2 is SQIVND (reference sequence). The CDR3 DNA follows: TGTGCCAGTAGTTGGGGGGGGGCCGGTAATGAGCAGTTCTTC. Protein: CASSWGGAGNEQFF.

The count of this clone is one. The rearrangement uses TRBV7-9 and TRBJ1-1; D perhaps matches TRBD1 (5 bases). Germline CDR1 is SEHNR and CDR2 is FQNEAQ (reference sequence). V was shortened by 5 bases and J by 11 bases, with 15 bases between the two germline ends. This CDR3 has 12 residues. The DNA for the CDR3 is TGTGCCAGCAGCCGTGAGGCAGGGCGGGCTTTCTTT. It yields the protein CASSREAGRAFF.

The rearrangement joins TRBV10-3 to TRBJ1-6, with a tentative D call TRBD1 (6 bases). The CDR3 extends over 13 amino acids. Trimming took off 10 bases at V and 7 bases at J, with 14 bases between the two ends. Looked up from germline, CDR1 is ENHRY and CDR2 is SYGVKD. CDR3 amino acids: CATTFGQNSPLHF. For the CDR3, the DNA is TGTGCCACGACCTTCGGACAGAATTCACCCCTCCACTTT.

The chain uses TRBV19 and TRBJ1-2; a possible D gene is TRBD1 (5 bases). Germline V CDR1 and CDR2: LNHDA, SQIVND (reference sequence). The V gene lost 3 bases and the J gene lost 4 bases, with 15 bases spanning the gap. This CDR3 is 15 amino acids long. CDR3 residues: CASSIQGPGGYGYTF. CDR3 nucleotides: TGTGCCAGTAGTATTCAGGGACCCGGGGGCTATGGCTACACCTTC.

The chain is built from TRBV11-2 and TRBJ1-3, with D unclear. The germline CDR1 and CDR2 sequences are SGHAT and FQNNGV. Trimming shortened V by 1 base and J by 2 bases, and 6 bases separated the two germline ends. The CDR3 extends over 14 amino acids. CDR3 sequence: CASSLGAAGNTIYF. The DNA of the CDR3 is TGTGCCAGCAGCTTAGGAGCGGCTGGAAACACCATATATTTT. Based on the CDR3 plus reference TRBV11-2 and TRBJ1-3, the full variable domain is EAGVAQSPRYKIIEKRQSVAFWCNPISGHATLYWYQQILGQGPKLLIQFQNNGVVDDSQLPKDRFSAERLKGVDSTLKIQPAKLEDSAVYLCASSLGAAGNTIYFGEGSWLTVV.

The chain combines TRBV7-8 with TRBJ2-2; the D gene is possibly TRBD1 (6 bases). The V gene lost 5 bases and the J gene lost 2 bases, with 18 bases spanning the gap. Germline CDR1 and CDR2: SGHVS and FQNEAQ. The CDR3 is 17 amino acids. As DNA, the CDR3 is TGTGCCAGCAGCATTTACCCAGGGGCCCGAAACACCGGGGAGCTGTTTTTT. Encoded protein: CASSIYPGARNTGELFF.